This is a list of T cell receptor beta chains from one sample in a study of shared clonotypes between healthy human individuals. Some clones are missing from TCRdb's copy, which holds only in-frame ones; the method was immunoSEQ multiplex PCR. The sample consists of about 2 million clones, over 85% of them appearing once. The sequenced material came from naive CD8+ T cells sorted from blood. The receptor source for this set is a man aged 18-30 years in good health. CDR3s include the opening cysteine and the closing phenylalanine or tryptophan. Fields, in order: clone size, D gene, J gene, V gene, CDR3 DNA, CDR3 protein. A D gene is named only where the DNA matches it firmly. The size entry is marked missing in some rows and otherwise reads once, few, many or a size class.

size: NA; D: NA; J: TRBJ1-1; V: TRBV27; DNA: TGTGCCAGCAGTTTATCTGTAGGGGGGATAACTGAAGCTTTCTTT; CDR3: CASSLSVGGITEAFF
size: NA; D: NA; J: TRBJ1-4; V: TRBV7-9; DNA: TGTGCCAGCAGCTCAGGACCGACTAATGAAAAACTGTTTTTT; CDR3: CASSSGPTNEKLFF
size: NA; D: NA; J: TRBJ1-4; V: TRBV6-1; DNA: TGTGCCAGCATCGGACTTGAAAAACTGTTTTTT; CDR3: CASIGLEKLFF
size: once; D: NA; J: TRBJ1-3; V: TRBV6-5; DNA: TGTGCCAGCAGGCCTGACACCATATATTTT; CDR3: CASRPDTIYF
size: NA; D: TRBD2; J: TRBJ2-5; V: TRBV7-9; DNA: TGTGCCAGCAGCGTACCCCGGACTAGCGGGAGTATGGAGACCCAGTACTTC; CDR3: CASSVPRTSGSMETQYF
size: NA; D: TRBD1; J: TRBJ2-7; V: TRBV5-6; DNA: TGTGCCAGCAGCGACCGGACAGGGTCCGAGCAGTACTTC; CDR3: CASSDRTGSEQYF
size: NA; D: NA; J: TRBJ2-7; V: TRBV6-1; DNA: TGTGCCAGCACGGTAGGCGGCATTTCCTACGAGCAGTACTTC; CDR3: CASTVGGISYEQYF
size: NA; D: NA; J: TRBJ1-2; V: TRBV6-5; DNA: TGTGCCAGCAGTTACGAGCGGGGTAGGGTCTATGGCTACACCTTC; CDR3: CASSYERGRVYGYTF
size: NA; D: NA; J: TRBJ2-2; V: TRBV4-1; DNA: TGCGCCAGCAGCCAAGTGGGGTACACCGGGGAGCTGTTTTTT; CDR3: CASSQVGYTGELFF
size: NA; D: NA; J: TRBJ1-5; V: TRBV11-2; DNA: TGTGCCAGCAGCTTGGACGGTTATAGCAATCAGCCCCAGCATTTT; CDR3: CASSLDGYSNQPQHF
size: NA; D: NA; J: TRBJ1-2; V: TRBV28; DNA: TGTGCCAGCAGTTTATCGCAACCACCGGACGGTCACTATGGCTACACCTTC; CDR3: CASSLSQPPDGHYGYTF
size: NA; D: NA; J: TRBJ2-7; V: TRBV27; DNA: TGTGCCAGCAGTTTATCGGGTGGGGAGCAGTACTTC; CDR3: CASSLSGGEQYF
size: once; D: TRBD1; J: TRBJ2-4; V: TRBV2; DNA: TGTGCCAGCAGTGAAGGACAGGGGGCACCCAAAAACATTCAGTACTTC; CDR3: CASSEGQGAPKNIQYF
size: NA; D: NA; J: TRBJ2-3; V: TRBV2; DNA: TGTGCCAGCAGTGAAGGGGAAATGGGTCACACAGATACGCAGTATTTT; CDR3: CASSEGEMGHTDTQYF
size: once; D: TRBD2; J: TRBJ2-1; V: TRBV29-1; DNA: TGCAGCGTTGAAGATCATGGACTAGCAAGTAATGAGCAGTTCTTC; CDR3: CSVEDHGLASNEQFF
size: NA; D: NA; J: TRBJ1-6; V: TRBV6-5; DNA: TGTGCCAGCAGTTACGGTGGGGGTTCACCCCTCCACTTT; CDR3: CASSYGGGSPLHF
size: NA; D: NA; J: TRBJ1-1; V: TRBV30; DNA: TGTGCCCGCGTTGAGGGGTCGAACACTGAAGCTTTCTTT; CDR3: CARVEGSNTEAFF
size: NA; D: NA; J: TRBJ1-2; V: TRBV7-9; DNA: TGTGCCAGCAGCTTAGGGCAGGGGTTTAACTATGGCTACACCTTC; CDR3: CASSLGQGFNYGYTF
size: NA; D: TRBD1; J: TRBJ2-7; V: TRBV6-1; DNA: TGTGCCAGCAGTGAAATGGGACAGCCCTACGAGCAGTACTTC; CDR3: CASSEMGQPYEQYF
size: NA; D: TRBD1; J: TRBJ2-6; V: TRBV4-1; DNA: TGCGCCAGCAGCCAAGAGCCGGGACAGGTTCGCTCTGGGGCCAACGTCCTGACTTTC; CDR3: CASSQEPGQVRSGANVLTF
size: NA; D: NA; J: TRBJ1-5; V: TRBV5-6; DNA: TGTGCCAGCAGCTTGGGGGCAGGCGGTCAGCCCCAGCATTTT; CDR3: CASSLGAGGQPQHF
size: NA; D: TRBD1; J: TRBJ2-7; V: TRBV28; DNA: TGTGCCAGCAGTTTACGATTCCGACAAGACAGGGGGAGCTCCTACGAGCAGTACTTC; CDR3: CASSLRFRQDRGSSYEQYF